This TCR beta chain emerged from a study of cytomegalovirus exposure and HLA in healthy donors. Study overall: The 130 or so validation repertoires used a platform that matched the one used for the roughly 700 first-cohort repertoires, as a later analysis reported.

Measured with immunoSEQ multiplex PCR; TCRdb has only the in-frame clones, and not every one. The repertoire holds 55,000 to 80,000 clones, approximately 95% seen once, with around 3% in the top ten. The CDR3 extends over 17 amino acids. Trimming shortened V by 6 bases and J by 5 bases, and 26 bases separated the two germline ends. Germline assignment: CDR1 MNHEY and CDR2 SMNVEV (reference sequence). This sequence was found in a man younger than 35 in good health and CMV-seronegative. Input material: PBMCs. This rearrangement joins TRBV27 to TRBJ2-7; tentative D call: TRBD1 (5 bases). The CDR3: CASSGPSRSGLSDEQYF. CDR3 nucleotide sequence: TGTGCCAGCAGCGGACCAAGTCGGTCAGGGTTAAGTGACGAGCAGTACTTC.